These 13 T cell receptor beta chains share one sample of origin, sequenced in a study of shared clonotypes between healthy human individuals. CD8 cells regarded as naive lacked CD45RO, were positively chosen for CCR7, and omitted terminally differentiated effector memory CD45RA+ cells. Method: immunoSEQ multiplex PCR; TCRdb's copy keeps in-frame clones and lacks some. The sample holds hundreds of thousands of clones, roughly 96% seen once. Sequencing input: naive CD8+ T cells sorted from blood. The source is a woman in her twenties or thirties in good health.

This chain uses TRBV27 with TRBJ1-5; unclear D gene. Germline V gives CDR1 MNHEY, CDR2 SMNVEV (reference sequence). CDR3 size: 13 residues. V lost 7 bases and J lost 8, with 15 bases in between. The CDR3 loop is CASTNSVGEPQHF. CDR3 bases: TGTGCCAGCACGAACTCAGTCGGGGAGCCCCAGCATTTT.

CDR3 protein: CASSDIPSGGRAYEQYF. CDR3 coding DNA: TGTGCCAGCAGTGATATCCCTAGCGGGGGACGCGCCTACGAGCAGTACTTC. The chain recombines TRBV6-1 with TRBJ2-7, with 10 bases aligning to TRBD2. Losses at the gene ends were 3 bases for V and 2 bases for J; bases not matched to a gene: 10. Germline V gene sequence: CDR1 MNHNS, CDR2 SASEGT. The CDR3 is 17 residues long.

This chain connects TRBV6-5 to TRBJ2-7; D possibly uses TRBD1 or TRBD2 (5 bases each). Trimming removed 0 bases from V and 0 bases from J, with 12 bases in between. The germline CDR1 and CDR2 sequences are MNHEY and SVGAGI. This CDR3 comprises 16 residues. CDR3 sequence (DNA): TGTGCCAGCAGTTACTCGGCCGGGACGGTCTCCTACGAGCAGTACTTC. Its translation: CASSYSAGTVSYEQYF.

V is TRBV21-1 and J is TRBJ2-2; the table gives TRBD1 as D, unverified against the DNA. TRBV21-1 is a documented pseudogene. This CDR3 is built from 13 residues. This chain's CDR3 is CASSRNTGEELFF. CDR3 DNA sequence: TGTGCCAGCAGCAGAAATACAGGGGAGGAGCTGTTTTTT.

This clone appeared once. The J gene is TRBJ2-3, the V gene TRBV21-1; the table's TRBD1 call for D was not verified on the DNA. TRBV21-1 is described as a pseudogene. This CDR3 has 16 residues. The CDR3 sequence is CASSNPGRGLRDTQYF. CDR3 nucleotides: TGTGCCAGCAGCAACCCCGGCAGGGGCCTCCGAGATACGCAGTATTTT.

This clone was seen only a few times. J is TRBJ1-2 and V is TRBV5-4, with no clear D. The CDR3 length is 13 residues. Trimming stripped 0 bases from V and 4 bases from J, with 7 bases between. Germline V lookup: CDR1 SGHNT, CDR2 YYREEE (reference sequence). The CDR3 protein is CASSLVTAYGYTF. The DNA for the CDR3 is TGTGCCAGCAGCTTGGTCACAGCCTATGGCTACACCTTC.

The chain employs TRBV29-1 and TRBJ2-7; 11 bases map to TRBD2. CDR3 length: 14 amino acids. J was trimmed by 5 bases and V by 7 bases; bases with no gene match: 10. The germline V gene has CDR1 SQVTM and CDR2 ANQGSEA. The CDR3 DNA follows: TGCAGCGCGGAGACTAGCGGGATTCCCAACGAGCAGTACTTC. This encodes CSAETSGIPNEQYF.

This rearrangement joins TRBV7-2 to TRBJ2-7; D gene ambiguous. Trimming left V 3 bases short and J 6 bases short, with 9 bases between. CDR1 is SGHTA, CDR2 FQGNSA, per germline. There are 12 residues in the CDR3. CDR3 loop: CASSFLGSEQYF. CDR3 nucleotides: TGTGCCAGCAGCTTCTTAGGGTCCGAGCAGTACTTC.

The chain links TRBV5-5 to TRBJ2-5; 7 nucleotides match TRBD2. Germline V gives CDR1 SGHKS, CDR2 YYEKEE (reference sequence). The CDR3 spans 12 residues. V was clipped by 7 bases and J by 1 base; unmatched bases: 1. The CDR3 bases are TGTGCCAGCGCGGGGGTCCAAGAGACCCAGTACTTC. The encoded protein is CASAGVQETQYF.

The V gene is TRBV7-8, the J gene TRBJ1-2, with a possible D match to TRBD1 (6 bases). Trimming took 5 bases from V and 5 from J, leaving 18 bases between them. The CDR3 consists of 15 residues. In germline, CDR1 is SGHVS, CDR2 FQNEAQ. Written as DNA, the CDR3 is TGTGCCAGCAGCCCGAAACAAGGGGGAACTTATGGCTACACCTTC. It encodes CASSPKQGGTYGYTF.

The V call is TRBV27, the J call TRBJ2-1; D assignment may be TRBD1 or TRBD2 (5 bases each). The CDR3 runs 16 residues. The germline CDR1 and CDR2 sequences are MNHEY and SMNVEV (reference sequence). V lost 0 bases, J lost 12 bases, and 21 bases lay in between. The CDR3 here is CASSLSVGTGAQAQFF. The CDR3 coding sequence is TGTGCCAGCAGTTTATCGGTCGGGACCGGGGCACAGGCGCAGTTCTTC.

CDR3 region: CASSVVPFGQGRAEQYF. Written as DNA, the CDR3 is TGTGCCAGCAGCGTAGTCCCCTTTGGACAGGGCAGGGCCGAGCAGTACTTC. The chain is built from TRBV9 and TRBJ2-7, with 8 bases matching TRBD1. With 0 bases clipped from V and 6 bases from J, the junction kept 14 bases outside the gene matches. Germline CDR1 and CDR2: SGDLS and YYNGEE. The CDR3 spans 17 residues. The full variable domain, its missing parts supplied by reference TRBV9 and TRBJ2-7, is DSGVTQTPKHLITATGQRVTLRCSPRSGDLSVYWYQQSLDQGLQFLIQYYNGEERAKGNILERFSAQQFPDLHSELNLSSLELGDSALYFCASSVVPFGQGRAEQYFGPGTRLTVT.

The chain employs TRBV4-1 and TRBJ2-1; D gene uncertain. From germline, CDR1 is MGHRA and CDR2 YSYEKL. The CDR3 is 13 residues long. V lost 4 bases and J lost 8, with 12 bases in between. CDR3 in DNA: TGCGCCAGCAGCCCAGGAGAGCCGGATGAGCAGTTCTTC. This encodes CASSPGEPDEQFF.